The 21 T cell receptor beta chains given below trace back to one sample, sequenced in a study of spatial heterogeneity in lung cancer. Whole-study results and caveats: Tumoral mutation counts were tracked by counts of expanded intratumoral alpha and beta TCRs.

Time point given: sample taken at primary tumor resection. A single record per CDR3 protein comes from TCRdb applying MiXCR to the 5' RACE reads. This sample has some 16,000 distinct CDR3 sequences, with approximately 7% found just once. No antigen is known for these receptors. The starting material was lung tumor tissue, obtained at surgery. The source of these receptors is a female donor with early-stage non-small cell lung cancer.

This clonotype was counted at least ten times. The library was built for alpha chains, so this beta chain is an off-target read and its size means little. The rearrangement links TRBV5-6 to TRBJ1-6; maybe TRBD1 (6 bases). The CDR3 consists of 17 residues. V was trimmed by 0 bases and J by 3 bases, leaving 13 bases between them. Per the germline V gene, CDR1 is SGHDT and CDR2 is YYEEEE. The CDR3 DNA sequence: TGTGCCAGCAGCTTGGGCAGGGGTTCAGGCTATAATTCACCCCTCCACTTT. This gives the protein CASSLGRGSGYNSPLHF.

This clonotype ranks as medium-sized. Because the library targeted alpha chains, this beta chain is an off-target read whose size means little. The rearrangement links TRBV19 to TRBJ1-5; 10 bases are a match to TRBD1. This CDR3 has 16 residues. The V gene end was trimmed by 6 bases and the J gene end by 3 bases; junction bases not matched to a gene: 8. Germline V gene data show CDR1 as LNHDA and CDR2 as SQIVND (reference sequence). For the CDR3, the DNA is TGTGCCAGTAGGCATACCGGGACAGGGGTCAATCAGCCCCAGCATTTT. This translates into CASRHTGTGVNQPQHF.

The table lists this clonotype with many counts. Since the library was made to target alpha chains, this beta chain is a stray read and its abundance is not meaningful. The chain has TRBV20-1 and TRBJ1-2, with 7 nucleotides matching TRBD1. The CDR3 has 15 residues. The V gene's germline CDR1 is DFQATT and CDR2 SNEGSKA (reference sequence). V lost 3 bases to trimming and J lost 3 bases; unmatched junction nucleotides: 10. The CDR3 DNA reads TGCAGTGCTAGCTCGACAGGGCTGGGTGACTATGGCTACACCTTC. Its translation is CSASSTGLGDYGYTF.

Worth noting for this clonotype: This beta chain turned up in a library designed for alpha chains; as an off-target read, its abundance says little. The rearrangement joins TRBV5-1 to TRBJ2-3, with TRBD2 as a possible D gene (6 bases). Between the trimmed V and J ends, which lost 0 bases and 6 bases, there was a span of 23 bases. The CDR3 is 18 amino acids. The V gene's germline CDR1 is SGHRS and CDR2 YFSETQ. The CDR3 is CASSLGDRRGTLSDTQYF. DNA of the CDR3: TGCGCCAGCAGCTTGGGGGACCGGCGGGGCACACTGTCGGATACGCAGTATTTT.

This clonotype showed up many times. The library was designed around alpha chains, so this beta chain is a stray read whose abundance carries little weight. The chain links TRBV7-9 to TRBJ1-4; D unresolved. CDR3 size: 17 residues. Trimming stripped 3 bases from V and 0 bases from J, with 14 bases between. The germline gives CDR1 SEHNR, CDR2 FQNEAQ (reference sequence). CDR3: CASSFPGLGSTNEKLFF. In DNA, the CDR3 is TGTGCCAGCAGCTTTCCCGGTCTCGGCTCAACTAATGAAAAACTGTTTTTT.

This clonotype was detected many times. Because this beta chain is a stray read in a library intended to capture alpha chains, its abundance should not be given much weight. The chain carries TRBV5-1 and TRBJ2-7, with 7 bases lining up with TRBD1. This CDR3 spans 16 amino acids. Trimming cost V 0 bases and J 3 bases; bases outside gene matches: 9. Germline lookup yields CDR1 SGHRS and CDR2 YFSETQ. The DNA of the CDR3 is TGCGCCAGCAGCTTGGCCCCGACAGGGAATAACTACGAGCAGTACTTC. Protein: CASSLAPTGNNYEQYF.

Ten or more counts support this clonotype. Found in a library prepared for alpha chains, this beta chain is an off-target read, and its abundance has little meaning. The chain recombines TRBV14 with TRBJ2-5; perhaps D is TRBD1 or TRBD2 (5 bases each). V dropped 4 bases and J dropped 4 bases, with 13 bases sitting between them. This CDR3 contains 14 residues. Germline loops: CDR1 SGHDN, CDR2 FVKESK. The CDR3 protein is CASSRMGDLETQYF. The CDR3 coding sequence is TGTGCCAGCAGCCGCATGGGGGATCTAGAGACCCAGTACTTC.

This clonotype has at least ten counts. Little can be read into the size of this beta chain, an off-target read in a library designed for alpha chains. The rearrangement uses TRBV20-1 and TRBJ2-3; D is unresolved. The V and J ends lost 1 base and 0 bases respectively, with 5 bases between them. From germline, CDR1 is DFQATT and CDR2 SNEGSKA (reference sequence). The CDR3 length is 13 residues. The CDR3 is CSARVPSTDTQYF. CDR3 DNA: TGCAGTGCTAGAGTACCTAGCACAGATACGCAGTATTTT.

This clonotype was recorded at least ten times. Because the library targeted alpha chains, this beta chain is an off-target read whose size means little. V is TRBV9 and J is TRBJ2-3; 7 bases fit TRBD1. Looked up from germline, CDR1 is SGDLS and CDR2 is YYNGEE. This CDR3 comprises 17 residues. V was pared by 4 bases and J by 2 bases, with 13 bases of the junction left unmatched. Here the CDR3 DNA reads TGTGCCAGCAGCCCACGGACAGGCCAGCGTATCACAGATACGCAGTATTTT. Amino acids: CASSPRTGQRITDTQYF.

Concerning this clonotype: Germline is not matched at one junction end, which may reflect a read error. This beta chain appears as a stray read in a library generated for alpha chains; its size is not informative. The CDR3 DNA reads as TGTGCCACCAGCAGAGACGGGACAGCTGCTAATTATGGCTACACCTTC. Translating gives CATSRDGTAANYGYTF. The J gene is TRBJ1-2, the V gene TRBV15; 7 nucleotides agree with TRBD1. Germline loops: CDR1 LNHNV, CDR2 YYDKDF (reference sequence). The CDR3 extends over 16 amino acids.

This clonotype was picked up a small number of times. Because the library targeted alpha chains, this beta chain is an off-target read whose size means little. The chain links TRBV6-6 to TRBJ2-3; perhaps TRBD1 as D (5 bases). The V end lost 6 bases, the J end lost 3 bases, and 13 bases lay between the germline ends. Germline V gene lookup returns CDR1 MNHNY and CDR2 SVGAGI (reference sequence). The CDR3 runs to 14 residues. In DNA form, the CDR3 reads TGTGCCAGCAGGAAAGTTCAGGGTACAGATACGCAGTATTTT. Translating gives CASRKVQGTDTQYF.

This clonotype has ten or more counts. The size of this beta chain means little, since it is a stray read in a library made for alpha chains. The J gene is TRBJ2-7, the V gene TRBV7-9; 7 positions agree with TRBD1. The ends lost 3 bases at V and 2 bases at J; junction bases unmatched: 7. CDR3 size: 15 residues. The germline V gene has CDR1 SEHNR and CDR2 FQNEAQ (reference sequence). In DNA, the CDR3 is TGTGCCAGCAGCTTGCCCCAGACAGGGACCTACGAGCAGTACTTC. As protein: CASSLPQTGTYEQYF.

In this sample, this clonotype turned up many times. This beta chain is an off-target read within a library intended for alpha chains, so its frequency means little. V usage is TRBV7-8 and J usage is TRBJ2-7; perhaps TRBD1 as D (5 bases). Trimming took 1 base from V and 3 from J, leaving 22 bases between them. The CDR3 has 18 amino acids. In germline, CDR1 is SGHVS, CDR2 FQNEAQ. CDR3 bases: TGTGCCAGCAGCTTAGGCGTCTGGGGCAGTCCCCCCAACTACGAGCAGTACTTC. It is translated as CASSLGVWGSPPNYEQYF.

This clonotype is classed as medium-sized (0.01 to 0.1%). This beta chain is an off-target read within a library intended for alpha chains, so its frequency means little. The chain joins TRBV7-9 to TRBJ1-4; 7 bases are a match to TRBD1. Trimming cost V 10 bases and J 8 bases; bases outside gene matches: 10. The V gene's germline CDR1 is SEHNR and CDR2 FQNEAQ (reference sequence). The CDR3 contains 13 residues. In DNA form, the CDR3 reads TGTGCCATCACCGACAGGGTACGGGAAAAACTGTTTTTT. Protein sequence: CAITDRVREKLFF.

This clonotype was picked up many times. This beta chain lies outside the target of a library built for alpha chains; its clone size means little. CDR3 nucleotide sequence: TGTGCCAGCAGCCAAGACAGGGGCACTGAAGCTTTCTTT. Translating gives CASSQDRGTEAFF. This chain connects TRBV4-2 to TRBJ1-1, with a tentative D call TRBD1 (6 bases). Trimming took 0 bases from V and 4 from J, leaving 6 bases between them. The CDR3 is made up of 13 amino acids. The germline V gene has CDR1 LGHNA and CDR2 YNFKEQ.

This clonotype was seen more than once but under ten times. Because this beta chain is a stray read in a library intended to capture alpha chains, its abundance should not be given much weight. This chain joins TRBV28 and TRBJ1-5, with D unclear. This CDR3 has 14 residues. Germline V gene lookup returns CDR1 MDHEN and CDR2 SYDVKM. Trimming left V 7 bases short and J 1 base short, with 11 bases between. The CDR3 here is CASIRGGSNQPQHF. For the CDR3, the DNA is TGTGCCAGCATCCGGGGTGGAAGCAATCAGCCCCAGCATTTT.

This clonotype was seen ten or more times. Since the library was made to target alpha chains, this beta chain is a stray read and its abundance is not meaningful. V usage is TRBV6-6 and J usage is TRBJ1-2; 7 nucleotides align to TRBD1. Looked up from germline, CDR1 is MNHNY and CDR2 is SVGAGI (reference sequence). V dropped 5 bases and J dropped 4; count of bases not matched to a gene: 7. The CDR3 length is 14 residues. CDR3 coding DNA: TGTGCCAGCAGTGGTCCGGGACAGTCCTATGGCTACACCTTC. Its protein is CASSGPGQSYGYTF.

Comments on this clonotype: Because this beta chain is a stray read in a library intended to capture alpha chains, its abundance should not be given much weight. Here the CDR3 DNA reads TGTGCCAGCCACCGGGACAGGGCCACAGATACGCAGTATTTT. Protein product: CASHRDRATDTQYF. This chain links TRBV12-3 or TRBV12-4 with TRBJ2-3; 9 bases line up with TRBD1. Trimming at V came to 8 bases and at J to 2 bases, leaving 5 bases not matched to a gene. This CDR3 is 14 amino acids long.

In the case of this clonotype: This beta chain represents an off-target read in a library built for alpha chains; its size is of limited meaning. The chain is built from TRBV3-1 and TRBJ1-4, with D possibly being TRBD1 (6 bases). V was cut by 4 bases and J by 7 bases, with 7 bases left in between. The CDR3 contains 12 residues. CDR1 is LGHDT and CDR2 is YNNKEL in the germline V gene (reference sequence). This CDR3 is CASSPGVEKLFF. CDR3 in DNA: TGTGCCAGCAGCCCAGGGGTTGAAAAACTGTTTTTT.

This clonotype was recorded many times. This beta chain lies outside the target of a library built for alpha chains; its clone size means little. The CDR3 is CASRDRQGNTEAFF. The CDR3 region has the DNA TGTGCCAGCAGAGATAGACAGGGAAACACTGAAGCTTTCTTT. The V call is TRBV5-4, the J call TRBJ1-1; 7 bases line up with TRBD1. V was clipped by 5 bases and J by 2 bases; unmatched bases: 6. Germline CDR1 and CDR2: SGHNT and YYREEE (reference sequence). The CDR3 length is 14 residues. The full variable domain, in which reference TRBV5-4 and TRBJ1-1 provide the parts outside the CDR3, is ETGVTQSPTHLIKTRGQQVTLRCSSQSGHNTVSWYQQALGQGPQFIFQYYREEENGRGNFPPRFSGLQFPNYSSELNVNALELDDSALYLCASRDRQGNTEAFFGQGTRLTVV.

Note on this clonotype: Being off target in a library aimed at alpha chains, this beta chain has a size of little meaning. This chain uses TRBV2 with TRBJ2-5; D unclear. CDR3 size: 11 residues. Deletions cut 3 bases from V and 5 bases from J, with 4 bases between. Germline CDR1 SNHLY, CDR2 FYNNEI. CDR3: CASSEGETQYF. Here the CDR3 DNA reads TGTGCCAGCAGTGAGGGGGAGACCCAGTACTTC.